This section outlines one T cell receptor beta chain sequence together with its context. This entry belongs to a study of blood T cell repertoires in COVID-19. The wider study: The United States, Italy and Spain supplied acute and convalescent COVID-19 samples. In each case, the material was cDNA or gDNA derived from T cells, B-cell-depleted T cells, or PBMCs.

Authors' data handling: The authors estimated nucleated cell counts from reference gene primer amplification. Profiled with immunoSEQ multiplex PCR; TCRdb holds only in-frame clones, not every one. The DNA gave D and trimming, while V, J and clone size come from that table. The profile covers 110,000 to 150,000 clones, with around 83% appearing a single time and about 2.9% taken by the ten largest. Germline CDR1 LGHNA, CDR2 YNFKEQ. The CDR3 has 16 residues. Deletions cut 1 base from V and 5 bases from J, with 17 bases between. This clonotype was sampled from a woman aged 80 or over with acute or convalescent COVID-19. The sequencing sample was made of peripheral blood. The V gene is TRBV4-2, the J gene TRBJ2-5, with D possibly being TRBD2 (5 bases). The CDR3 reads CASSQVGGSLGETQYF. The CDR3 DNA reads TGTGCCAGCAGCCAAGTAGGAGGCTCCCTCGGTGAGACCCAGTACTTC.